The 6 T cell receptor beta chains reported below all come from one sample, sequenced in a study of blood T cell repertoires in COVID-19. TCRdb's table, derived via immunoSEQ multiplex PCR, lists solely in-frame clones and lacks some. The sample contains a few hundred thousand clones, around 90% of which appear only once. The sample comprised peripheral blood. These receptors all come from a man between 18 and 29 years old with active or convalescent COVID-19.

This CDR3 is CASSLDYWERVLYEQYF. CDR3 DNA sequence: TGTGCCAGCAGCTTAGATTATTGGGAGCGGGTGCTCTACGAGCAGTACTTC. The chain couples TRBV11-2 to TRBJ2-7; a weak D match, TRBD2 (6 bases). This CDR3 comprises 17 residues. Germline V gives CDR1 SGHAT, CDR2 FQNNGV. Trimming pared 0 bases from V and 3 bases from J, leaving 18 bases between.

The rearrangement uses TRBV7-3 and TRBJ2-1; tentatively, D is TRBD2 (6 bases). The V gene's germline CDR1 is SGHTA and CDR2 FQGTGA. This CDR3 is built from 16 residues. Trimming cost V 5 bases and J 7 bases, with 21 bases left between them. CDR3 nucleotide sequence: TGTGCCAGCAGCCCATCGGGGAGGATAAGTCGGAATGAGCAGTTCTTC. It translates to CASSPSGRISRNEQFF.

This chain joins TRBV6-5 and TRBJ2-7, with a weak D call TRBD2 (6 bases). CDR1 is MNHEY, CDR2 SVGAGI, per germline. The CDR3 has 15 amino acids. V lost 7 bases and J 0 bases, leaving 16 bases between the germline ends. CDR3 coding DNA: TGTGCCAGCACCCCGGGTGGGGGGATCTCCTACGAGCAGTACTTC. Protein sequence: CASTPGGGISYEQYF.

This clone is a singleton in its sample. The rearrangement uses TRBV3-1 (or the pseudogene TRBV3-2) and TRBJ1-2; D uncertain. Trimming pared 0 bases from V and 2 bases from J, leaving 7 bases between. From germline, CDR1 is LGHDT and CDR2 YNNKEL (reference sequence). There are 14 residues in the CDR3. The CDR3 DNA sequence: TGTGCCAGCAGCCAAGATGCGCGGAACTATGGCTACACCTTC. The encoded protein is CASSQDARNYGYTF.

This chain connects TRBV2 to TRBJ2-3, with 11 bases lining up with TRBD2. This CDR3 is 18 amino acids long. Germline CDR1 and CDR2: SNHLY and FYNNEI. Losses at the gene ends were 5 bases for V and 2 bases for J; bases not matched to a gene: 12. CDR3 nucleotides: TGTGCCAGCAGTAGACAGACCCTTAGCGGGAGGGTCACAGATACGCAGTATTTT. Translated: CASSRQTLSGRVTDTQYF.

The rearrangement uses TRBV7-6 and TRBJ2-7; 8 nucleotides line up with TRBD2. Trimming removed 5 bases from V and 4 bases from J; junction bases left unmatched: 13. From germline, CDR1 is SGHVS and CDR2 FNYEAQ. The CDR3 contains 16 residues. In DNA form, the CDR3 reads TGTGCCAGCAGCCCCCACCGAACCGGGAGGGCATACGAGCAGTACTTC. Translated: CASSPHRTGRAYEQYF. The complete variable domain, with remaining parts taken from reference TRBV7-6 and TRBJ2-7, reads GAGVSQSPRYKVTKRGQDVALRCDPISGHVSLYWYRQALGQGPEFLTYFNYEAQQDKSGLPNDRFSAERPEGSISTLTIQRTEQRDSAMYRCASSPHRTGRAYEQYFGPGTRLTVT.